Below are 11 T cell receptor beta chains sequenced from a single sample in a study of technical replicates of blood from a handful of donors. Assay: immunoSEQ multiplex PCR; the TCRdb copy retains only in-frame clones and omits some. The repertoire holds 53,000 or so clones, with over 85% as singletons. The sample was PBMCs. The receptors here all came from a human donor in good health. Some clones in this sample may be carry-over from other donors' samples.

The J gene is TRBJ1-2, the V gene TRBV18, with D unclear. V dropped 6 bases and J dropped 4 bases, with 12 bases sitting between them. The CDR3 covers 13 residues. The germline V gene has CDR1 KGHSH and CDR2 LQKENI. Here the CDR3 reads CASSRDGSYGYTF. The CDR3 coding sequence is TGTGCCAGCTCCCGGGATGGCAGCTATGGCTACACCTTC.

This clone was seen only once. The chain links TRBV11-2 to TRBJ2-5; TRBD2 agrees at 10 bases. This CDR3 has 15 amino acids. The V segment lost 6 bases and the J segment 2 bases; nucleotides outside the gene matches: 6. The germline CDR1 and CDR2 sequences are SGHAT and FQNNGV. Written as DNA, the CDR3 is TGTGCCAGCAGAAAACCGGGACTAGCGCAAGAGACCCAGTACTTC. Amino acids: CASRKPGLAQETQYF.

This clone was counted between two and nine times. This chain joins TRBV11-2 and TRBJ2-1; TRBD1 agrees at 9 bases. Trimming cost V 5 bases and J 15 bases; bases outside gene matches: 5. The CDR3 extends over 11 amino acids. Germline loops: CDR1 SGHAT, CDR2 FQNNGV. The CDR3 reads CASSLGTGTFF. The CDR3, as DNA: TGTGCCAGCAGCCTTGGGACAGGGACGTTCTTC.

The chain carries TRBV27 and TRBJ1-5; 11 nucleotides line up with TRBD1. V lost 2 bases and J lost 2; bases outside the gene matches: 5. The CDR3 spans 17 residues. From germline, CDR1 is MNHEY and CDR2 SMNVEV (reference sequence). CDR3 protein: CASSLMGTGGGNQPQHF. The CDR3 DNA is TGTGCCAGCAGTTTAATGGGGACAGGGGGAGGCAATCAGCCCCAGCATTTT.

The V gene is TRBV4-2, the J gene TRBJ2-2; 8 bases are a match to TRBD1. This CDR3 is built from 14 residues. The J segment lost 7 bases and the V segment lost 3 bases, leaving 4 bases of the junction unmatched. Germline V gives CDR1 LGHNA, CDR2 YNFKEQ. This CDR3 reads CASSHQGAGGELFF. The CDR3, as DNA: TGTGCCAGCAGCCACCAGGGGGCTGGCGGGGAGCTGTTTTTT.

This clone was detected once. The chain uses TRBV19 and TRBJ2-1; 7 bases agree with TRBD1. Germline CDR1 reads LNHDA; CDR2 reads SQIVND (reference sequence). This CDR3 is built from 15 residues. The V and J ends lost 4 bases and 7 bases, in that order; junction bases with no gene match: 10. The DNA of the CDR3 is TGTGCCAGTAGTAAAGGGGGCGCTTTTTCAAATGAGCAGTTCTTC. Its protein is CASSKGGAFSNEQFF.

The rearrangement joins TRBV29-1 to TRBJ2-2; tentative D call: TRBD1 (5 bases). The CDR3 is 11 amino acids. V shed 7 bases and J shed 13 bases, with 16 bases lying between them. CDR1 and CDR2 from the germline V gene are SQVTM and ANQGSEA. The CDR3, as DNA: TGCAGCGCTGTGACAGACCGTGGGCTGTTTTTT. Translation: CSAVTDRGLFF.

The J gene is TRBJ1-5, the V gene TRBV4-3; TRBD1 matches at 7 bases. Germline CDR1 reads LGHNA; CDR2 reads YSLEER. Unmatched junction bases numbered 9, after V lost 4 bases and J lost 6 bases. CDR3 size: 15 residues. CDR3 in DNA: TGCGCCAGCAGCCTTGGGCTCGAGGGGGCTCAGCCCCAGCATTTT. It yields the protein CASSLGLEGAQPQHF.

V gene TRBV12-5 combines with J gene TRBJ1-5; D gene uncertain. The CDR3 covers 14 residues. V gave up 6 bases and J gave up 0 bases, with 9 bases separating them. The germline V gene has CDR1 LGHNT and CDR2 FRNRAP. The CDR3 region is CASGATVSNQPQHF. CDR3 nucleotide sequence: TGTGCTAGTGGCGCTACAGTTAGCAATCAGCCCCAGCATTTT.

The chain couples TRBV25-1 to TRBJ1-1, with 7 bases fitting TRBD1. The CDR3 sequence is 12 residues long. The junction had 3 bases not matched to a gene; V was cut back by 7 bases and J by 4 bases. CDR1 and CDR2 (germline): MGHDK, SYGVNS. CDR3 in amino acids: CASTAGGTEAFF. In DNA form, the CDR3 reads TGTGCCAGCACAGCAGGGGGCACTGAAGCTTTCTTT.

This chain links TRBV10-3 with TRBJ1-2; 7 bases are a match to TRBD1. V dropped 2 bases and J dropped 5; count of bases not matched to a gene: 8. The CDR3 covers 15 residues. Germline CDR1 reads ENHRY; CDR2 reads SYGVKD. Here the CDR3 DNA reads TGTGCCATCAGTGAGGGACAGGATAGGAGATATGGCTACACCTTC. It translates to CAISEGQDRRYGYTF.